Listed here are 32 T cell receptor beta chains from one sample, sequenced in a study of cytomegalovirus exposure and HLA in healthy donors (TCRdb year 2017). The library was prepared using the immunoSEQ multiplex PCR assay. For the multiplex PCR, a mixture combining 60 forward primers for TCR Vbeta segments and 13 reverse primers for TCR Jbeta segments was used. This is the immuneACCESS table as TCRdb keeps it, with only in-frame sequences that have V and J called. A part of the clones is gone; compared with another copy, unresolved V genes explain less than half, and the rest is unexplained. The sample data list about 150,000 clones, and roughly 84% of these were observed just once. Nearly 6.5% of the sample goes to the ten largest clones. The source material was PBMCs. The receptor source for this set is a man aged 50 to 59 in good health and CMV-seropositive.

This clone showed up just a few times. CDR3 loop: CASSYVRTGGGYGYTF. The CDR3 bases are TGTGCCAGCAGTTACGTCCGGACAGGGGGCGGCTATGGCTACACCTTC. The chain combines TRBV6-5 with TRBJ1-2; 11 bases agree with TRBD1. V dropped 2 bases and J dropped 4; count of bases not matched to a gene: 6. The CDR3 length is 16 residues. Germline V lookup: CDR1 MNHEY, CDR2 SVGAGI.

In its sample, this clone was seen once. The chain employs TRBV6-5 and TRBJ1-4; weak D call: TRBD1 (6 bases). V was cut by 2 bases and J by 6 bases, with 10 bases left in between. This CDR3 has 14 amino acids. CDR1 is MNHEY, CDR2 SVGAGI, per germline. For the CDR3, the DNA is TGTGCCAGCAGTTACGGGAACAGGGATGAAAAACTGTTTTTT. As protein: CASSYGNRDEKLFF.

The CDR3 loop is CASSPGEAAGNTIYF. The DNA of the CDR3 is TGTGCCAGCAGTCCTGGAGAGGCAGCTGGAAACACCATATATTTT. V and J are TRBV28 and TRBJ1-3, with D hard to call. This CDR3 is 15 amino acids long. Deletions cut 5 bases from V and 2 bases from J, with 13 bases between. From germline, CDR1 is MDHEN and CDR2 SYDVKM.

The V gene is TRBV5-4, the J gene TRBJ2-7; D perhaps matches TRBD1 (6 bases). Germline assignment: CDR1 SGHNT and CDR2 YYREEE (reference sequence). The CDR3 consists of 13 residues. V lost 1 base to trimming and J lost 6 bases, with 11 bases between them. CDR3 region: CASSLIRQAEQYF. The CDR3 nucleotides read TGTGCCAGCAGCTTGATAAGACAGGCCGAGCAGTACTTC.

The chain recombines TRBV28 with TRBJ2-5; D perhaps matches TRBD2 (6 bases). Germline lookup yields CDR1 MDHEN and CDR2 SYDVKM. V lost 5 bases, J lost 2 bases, and 18 bases lay in between. This CDR3 has 16 amino acids. The CDR3 DNA reads as TGTGCCAGCAGTCCCTCCCGGGGGAGGCAACAAGAGACCCAGTACTTC. This codes for CASSPSRGRQQETQYF.

The V and J genes are TRBV19 and TRBJ2-1, with 10 bases that match TRBD2. Germline lookup yields CDR1 LNHDA and CDR2 SQIVND (reference sequence). The CDR3 extends over 15 amino acids. With 3 bases clipped from V and 10 bases from J, the junction kept 9 bases outside the gene matches. As DNA, the CDR3 is TGTGCCAGTAGTATTTTGGGGACTAGCGTATCCGAGCAGTTCTTC. Its protein product is CASSILGTSVSEQFF. Based on the CDR3 plus reference TRBV19 and TRBJ2-1, the full variable domain is DGGITQSPKYLFRKEGQNVTLSCEQNLNHDAMYWYRQDPGQGLRLIYYSQIVNDFQKGDIAEGYSVSREKKESFPLTVTSAQKNPTAFYLCASSILGTSVSEQFFGPGTRLTVL.

A note on this clone: Other nucleotide sequences from this sample produce the same CDR3. The chain couples TRBV6-1 to TRBJ2-3, with a weak D call TRBD1 (5 bases). The CDR3 is 13 amino acids. The ends were cut back, 2 bases at V and 3 bases at J, with 6 bases in the middle. Germline CDR1 and CDR2: MNHNS and SASEGT. This chain's CDR3 is CASSEQGTDTQYF. The DNA of the CDR3 is TGTGCCAGCAGTGAACAGGGAACAGATACGCAGTATTTT.

The chain is built from TRBV4-1 and TRBJ1-1, with D unresolved. Germline CDR1 MGHRA, CDR2 YSYEKL. V dropped 0 bases and J dropped 3 bases, with 11 bases sitting between them. The CDR3 runs to 15 residues. CDR3 DNA: TGCGCCAGCAGCCAAGATCTCCCGCCAGACACTGAAGCTTTCTTT. This codes for CASSQDLPPDTEAFF.

This sequence joins TRBV2 and TRBJ2-1; TRBD2 matches at 12 bases. The CDR3 totals 16 residues. Trimming at V came to 6 bases and at J to 5 bases, leaving 8 bases not matched to a gene. Germline V gene sequence: CDR1 SNHLY, CDR2 FYNNEI. The chain's CDR3 is CASRGPSGRANNEQFF. The CDR3 DNA is TGTGCCAGCAGGGGTCCTAGCGGGAGGGCCAACAATGAGCAGTTCTTC.

This clone was observed a single time. The rearrangement uses TRBV5-8 and TRBJ1-1; 8 bases agree with TRBD1. The CDR3 is 15 amino acids. CDR1 is SGHTS and CDR2 is YDEGEE in the germline V gene. V trimming: 4 bases; J trimming: 1 base; junction bases outside the gene matches: 6. Here the CDR3 reads CASSPQGAWNTEAFF. The CDR3 coding sequence is TGTGCCAGCAGCCCCCAGGGGGCGTGGAACACTGAAGCTTTCTTT. Together with reference TRBV5-8 and TRBJ1-1, the CDR3 gives the full variable domain: EAGVTQSPTHLIKTRGQQATLRCSPISGHTSVYWYQQALGLGLQFLLWYDEGEERNRGNFPPRFSGRQFPNYSSELNVNALELEDSALYLCASSPQGAWNTEAFFGQGTRLTVV.

The chain joins TRBV6-5 to TRBJ1-3, with TRBD1 matching over 7 bases. There are 15 residues in the CDR3. J gave up 2 bases and V 2 bases, and 3 bases lay outside the gene matches. The V gene's germline CDR1 is MNHEY and CDR2 SVGAGI. The CDR3 is CASSYRGLAGNTIYF. The CDR3 nucleotides are TGTGCCAGCAGTTACAGGGGGCTGGCTGGAAACACCATATATTTT.

In its sample, this clone was seen a few times. This chain uses TRBV11-2 with TRBJ2-1, with 7 bases lining up with TRBD2. Germline CDR1 SGHAT, CDR2 FQNNGV. V trimming: 5 bases; J trimming: 4 bases; junction bases outside the gene matches: 8. The CDR3 loop spans 15 amino acids. The CDR3 region is CASSMGGDGYNEQFF. The CDR3 DNA reads TGTGCCAGCAGCATGGGGGGGGATGGGTACAATGAGCAGTTCTTC.

The rearrangement uses TRBV7-7 and TRBJ2-7, with 13 bases that match TRBD2. CDR3 size: 21 residues. Germline CDR1 is SSHAT and CDR2 is FNYEAQ (reference sequence). CDR3 region: CASSFRRRPGLAGVPSYEQYV. In DNA form, the CDR3 reads TGTGCTAGCAGCTTTCGAAGGCGACCAGGACTAGCGGGAGTCCCGTCCTACGAGCAGTACGTC.

The rearrangement joins TRBV5-8 to TRBJ1-3, with 7 positions matching TRBD1. Germline V gene lookup returns CDR1 SGHTS and CDR2 YDEGEE. This CDR3 has 15 amino acids. The junction had 11 bases not matched to a gene; V was cut back by 4 bases and J by 7 bases. The DNA of the CDR3 is TGTGCCAGCAGCGTCGGGACAGCGCTCGAGAACACCATATATTTT. It encodes CASSVGTALENTIYF.

The chain links TRBV10-1 to TRBJ2-3; D not resolved. V gave up 0 bases and J gave up 7 bases, with 11 bases separating them. The CDR3 length is 14 residues. Germline-derived CDR1 and CDR2 are WNHNN and SYGVQD (reference sequence). CDR3 nucleotides: TGCGCCAGCAGTGAGTCGGCCGCCCGAAATACGCAGTATTTT. Protein product: CASSESAARNTQYF.

This chain links TRBV5-1 with TRBJ2-1, with 7 bases aligning to TRBD1. The CDR3 sequence is 15 residues long. V trimming: 0 bases; J trimming: 4 bases; junction bases outside the gene matches: 4. CDR1 and CDR2 (germline): SGHRS, YFSETQ. CDR3 loop: CASSLGGTAYNEQFF. The CDR3 nucleotides read TGCGCCAGCAGCTTGGGTGGGACAGCGTACAATGAGCAGTTCTTC.

This rearrangement joins TRBV5-6 to TRBJ2-4, with 15 nucleotides matching TRBD2. CDR3 length: 18 residues. Germline CDR1 is SGHDT and CDR2 is YYEEEE. V lost 0 bases to trimming and J lost 13 bases; unmatched junction nucleotides: 14. CDR3 protein: CASSLDTPGLAGGQRQYF. The CDR3 coding sequence is TGTGCCAGCAGCTTGGATACCCCGGGACTAGCGGGAGGCCAGCGGCAGTACTTC.

The chain recombines TRBV9 with TRBJ1-2; no reliable D call. CDR3 length: 14 amino acids. From germline, CDR1 is SGDLS and CDR2 YYNGEE. Trimming pared 0 bases from V and 3 bases from J, leaving 9 bases between. The CDR3 nucleotides are TGTGCCAGCAGCGTAGAGCCGCCTTACTATGGCTACACCTTC. Its protein is CASSVEPPYYGYTF.

The rearrangement uses TRBV6-5 and TRBJ1-2; TRBD1 agrees at 7 bases. Germline V lookup: CDR1 MNHEY, CDR2 SVGAGI. The CDR3 is made up of 13 amino acids. V lost 6 bases and J lost 8; bases outside the gene matches: 9. The CDR3 protein is CASRRDSAGGYTF. CDR3 coding DNA: TGTGCCAGCAGGAGGGACAGCGCAGGGGGCTACACCTTC.

The chain links TRBV7-9 to TRBJ1-2; tentative D call: TRBD1 (5 bases). The germline V and J ends were trimmed by 3 bases and 8 bases, with 19 bases remaining between them. This CDR3 has 15 residues. Germline loops: CDR1 SEHNR, CDR2 FQNEAQ (reference sequence). DNA of the CDR3: TGTGCCAGCAGCTTGTCCGAAACTTCAGGGAAGGGCTACACCTTC. Residues: CASSLSETSGKGYTF.

The chain combines TRBV11-3 with TRBJ2-3; 12 bases fit TRBD2. This CDR3 has 16 amino acids. In germline, CDR1 is SGHNT, CDR2 YENEEA. Trimming took 1 base from V and 1 from J; bases not matched to a gene: 0. The CDR3 sequence is CASSLGTSGGTDTQYF. Written as DNA, the CDR3 is TGTGCCAGCAGCTTAGGGACTAGCGGGGGCACAGATACGCAGTATTTT.

Only a few counts were recorded for this clone. The CDR3 nucleotides read TGTGCCAGCAGCGCCGGGACTAGGACCGGGGAGCTGTTTTTT. Protein sequence: CASSAGTRTGELFF. The J gene is TRBJ2-2, the V gene TRBV9; 8 positions agree with TRBD2. This CDR3 has 14 amino acids. J lost 5 bases, V lost 3 bases, and 3 bases had no gene match. Germline V gene sequence: CDR1 SGDLS, CDR2 YYNGEE. The variable domain in full, with the rest retrieved from reference TRBV9 and TRBJ2-2, is DSGVTQTPKHLITATGQRVTLRCSPRSGDLSVYWYQQSLDQGLQFLIQYYNGEERAKGNILERFSAQQFPDLHSELNLSSLELGDSALYFCASSAGTRTGELFFGEGSRLTVL.

The chain is built from TRBV7-6 and TRBJ2-5; 8 bases map to TRBD1. This CDR3 has 11 amino acids. V trimming: 6 bases; J trimming: 10 bases; junction bases outside the gene matches: 4. Germline CDR1 is SGHVS and CDR2 is FNYEAQ. The CDR3 reads CASRSGQGQYF. The CDR3 coding sequence is TGTGCCAGCAGATCAGGACAGGGCCAGTACTTC.

The chain carries TRBV5-6 and TRBJ2-5, with 8 bases identical to TRBD1. The CDR3 consists of 16 residues. V dropped 0 bases and J dropped 2; count of bases not matched to a gene: 6. Germline CDR1 SGHDT, CDR2 YYEEEE. CDR3 sequence reads: CASSLVYRGDQETQYF. In nucleotides, the CDR3 is TGTGCCAGCAGCTTGGTTTACAGGGGGGATCAAGAGACCCAGTACTTC.

The chain employs TRBV6-1 and TRBJ2-5; 7 bases align to TRBD2. Germline trimming cut 1 base from V and 9 bases from J; bases unmatched to any gene: 8. This CDR3 spans 14 amino acids. Germline V gene data show CDR1 as MNHNS and CDR2 as SASEGT. The CDR3 region has the DNA TGTGCCAGCAGTGAAGTCGATATGGGGGGGGCCCAGTACTTC. Translated, it gives CASSEVDMGGAQYF.

The chain carries TRBV6-4 and TRBJ2-3, with TRBD1 matching over 9 bases. Germline V lookup: CDR1 MRHNA, CDR2 SNTAGT. The CDR3 consists of 16 residues. The V segment lost 5 bases and the J segment 4 bases; nucleotides outside the gene matches: 10. The CDR3 here is CASSPLPGQGADTQYF. In DNA, the CDR3 is TGTGCCAGCAGTCCACTACCGGGACAGGGAGCAGATACGCAGTATTTT.

The CDR3 sequence: CAISESWQGGNEQFF. DNA for the CDR3: TGTGCCATCAGTGAGTCGTGGCAGGGTGGGAATGAGCAGTTCTTC. The chain links TRBV10-3 to TRBJ2-1, with D tentatively TRBD1 (5 bases). V was clipped by 0 bases and J by 7 bases, with 13 bases between them. CDR1 is ENHRY, CDR2 SYGVKD, per germline. The length of the CDR3 is 15 residues.

Here the CDR3 DNA reads TGCAGCGTGGGGACTTCCCTTAGCTCCTACAATGAGCAGTTCTTC. Translation gives CSVGTSLSSYNEQFF. The gene calls are TRBV29-1 and TRBJ2-1; D is perhaps TRBD2 (6 bases). CDR3 length: 15 residues. Trimming took 6 bases from V and 0 from J, leaving 15 bases between them. CDR1 is SQVTM, CDR2 ANQGSEA, per germline.

This clone was found once. The CDR3 loop reads CASSILLSNQPQHF. Here the CDR3 DNA reads TGTGCCAGTAGTATTCTCCTTAGCAATCAGCCCCAGCATTTT. This chain connects TRBV19 to TRBJ1-5; no clear D. The length of the CDR3 is 14 residues. Trimming took 3 bases from V and 0 from J, leaving 6 bases between them. The germline CDR1 and CDR2 sequences are LNHDA and SQIVND (reference sequence).

The rearrangement links TRBV2 to TRBJ2-1; TRBD1 matches 9 bases. Trimming took 7 bases from V and 7 from J; bases not matched to a gene: 5. The germline gives CDR1 SNHLY, CDR2 FYNNEI. The CDR3 loop spans 13 amino acids. CDR3 in amino acids: CASTGTGRNEQFF. The CDR3 DNA reads as TGTGCCAGCACCGGGACAGGGAGGAATGAGCAGTTCTTC.

The chain couples TRBV9 to TRBJ2-5; TRBD1 might be the D (5 bases). Looked up from germline, CDR1 is SGDLS and CDR2 is YYNGEE. The CDR3 is made up of 13 amino acids. Between the trimmed V and J ends, which lost 4 bases and 5 bases, there was a span of 12 bases. CDR3 nucleotide sequence: TGTGCCAGCAGCCCCAACCAGGGCGAGACCCAGTACTTC. Its protein is CASSPNQGETQYF. Full variable domain (missing parts from reference TRBV9 and TRBJ2-5): DSGVTQTPKHLITATGQRVTLRCSPRSGDLSVYWYQQSLDQGLQFLIQYYNGEERAKGNILERFSAQQFPDLHSELNLSSLELGDSALYFCASSPNQGETQYFGPGTRLLVL.

The chain links TRBV4-1 to TRBJ1-4; unclear D gene. Germline CDR1 MGHRA, CDR2 YSYEKL. V was shortened by 4 bases and J by 8 bases, with 17 bases between the two germline ends. CDR3 length: 15 residues. The CDR3 here is CASSLDIRASEKLFF. DNA for the CDR3: TGCGCCAGCAGCCTAGACATCCGCGCGTCGGAAAAACTGTTTTTT.